The clone carrying this TCR beta chain was detected once. Its specificity is not known. Positively selected for CCR7, the CD45RO-negative cells used as naive CD8 cells excluded terminally differentiated effector memory CD45RA+ cells. These data are taken from a study of shared clonotypes between healthy human individuals. Generated by immunoSEQ multiplex PCR, the TCRdb table keeps only in-frame clones and is missing some. The data show under 600,000 clones, 98% seen once. The CDR3 totals 16 residues. The V and J ends lost 3 bases and 0 bases respectively, with 13 bases between them. In germline, CDR1 is SGHDN, CDR2 FVKESK. The study's findings and limits: Sorted-subset sequencing, rarefaction showed, was incomplete despite large depth.

The genes are TRBV14 and TRBJ2-3; D is perhaps TRBD2 (5 bases). The sequence derives from a man aged 25 to 40 in good health. The specimen sequenced was naive CD8+ T cells sorted from blood. The CDR3 loop is CASSHHTRGSTDTQYF. In DNA form, the CDR3 reads TGTGCCAGCAGCCATCATACACGGGGAAGCACAGATACGCAGTATTTT.